This entry describes one T cell receptor (beta chain). Methods used by the authors: Cell counts per sample came from amplifying reference gene primers. Generated by immunoSEQ multiplex PCR, the TCRdb table keeps only in-frame clones and is missing some. That table gives V, J and clone size, and the DNA gave D and trimming. The sample has around 76,000 clones, 83% seen once. There are 16 residues in the CDR3. The germline CDR1 and CDR2 sequences are SGHNT and YYREEE (reference sequence). V was trimmed by 4 bases and J by 0 bases, leaving 15 bases between them. These data belong to a study of blood T cell repertoires in COVID-19. On the study more broadly: Sources were T cells, B-cell-depleted T cells, or PBMCs; the material itself was cDNA or gDNA.

Seattle patients were enrolled during active infection and followed longitudinally. The specimen sequenced was peripheral blood. This chain links TRBV5-4 with TRBJ2-3, with D perhaps TRBD1 (8 bases). This TCR was recovered from a man in his thirties or forties with COVID-19, enrolled during active disease. CDR3 DNA sequence: TGTGCCAGCAGCGCCAACAGGGGGGGGAGCACAGATACGCAGTATTTT. Protein sequence: CASSANRGGSTDTQYF.